Listed below are T cell receptor beta chains from one sample, sequenced in a study of T cell repertoires in cytomegalovirus infection. TCRdb reanalysed the reads using MiXCR and keeps one entry per CDR3 protein. Among almost 500,000 distinct CDR3 sequences listed, approximately 10% were seen once. The sequenced sample was PBMCs. The receptors here all came from a human donor in good health (CMV status not recorded). Some clones in this sample may be carry-over from other donors' samples. The CDR3 runs from the conserved cysteine through the conserved F or W. A D gene is named only where the DNA matches it firmly. Rows give clone size only sometimes, using once, few, many, or a class for an expanded clone.

>TRBV5-1|TRBJ2-5|many|TRBD1
TGCGCCAGCAGCCAGGGGGACAGACAAGAGACCCAGTACTTC
CASSQGDRQETQYF
>TRBV29-1|TRBJ2-5|.|.
TGCAGCGTTGAAGGGGGAGCAGCAGGAGAGACCCAGTACTTC
CSVEGGAAGETQYF
>TRBV6-5|TRBJ2-5|many|.
TGTGCCAGCAGTTACAGGGAGAGGGAGACCCAGTACTTC
CASSYRERETQYF
>TRBV12-3/TRBV12-4|TRBJ1-5|many|TRBD1
TGTGCCAGCAGTCCCCGGACAGGGGCTAGCAATCAGCCCCAGCATTTT
CASSPRTGASNQPQHF
>TRBV7-2|TRBJ2-3|many|TRBD2
TGTGCCAGCAGCTCGTACCCAGCGGGGGTGGGTGATACGCAGTATTTT
CASSSYPAGVGDTQYF
>TRBV12-3/TRBV12-4|TRBJ1-1|few|.
TGTGCCAGCAGTTTAGGTACGGGGGCAAGGACTGAAGCTTTCTTT
CASSLGTGARTEAFF
>TRBV20-1|TRBJ1-1|.|.
TGCAGTGCCAGCGTACAGCGGATGAACACTGAAGCTTTCTTT
CSASVQRMNTEAFF
>TRBV2|TRBJ1-6|few|.
TGTGCCAGCAAGTACGGTTCGGAGTCACCCCTCCACTTT
CASKYGSESPLHF
>TRBV12-3/TRBV12-4|TRBJ1-2|.|TRBD1
TGTGCCAGCAGTTCCAGGGGGCATGGGTATGGCTACACCTTC
CASSSRGHGYGYTF
>TRBV6-1|TRBJ1-6|many|.
TGTGCCAGCATACCGGGACCTAGGGTGGCACCCCTCCACTTT
CASIPGPRVAPLHF
>TRBV20-1|TRBJ2-1|.|TRBD2
TGCAGTGCTAGAGGATCGATGGAGCGGGAGTGGCGTGTGCAGTTCTTC
CSARGSMEREWRVQFF
>TRBV20-1|TRBJ2-1|many|.
TGCAGCCGCGGGCGGCAATACAATGAGCAGTTCTTC
CSRGRQYNEQFF
>TRBV12-3/TRBV12-4|TRBJ1-5|.|.
TGTGCCAGCAGTTTCGGCGACAGCGTCAATCAGCCCCAGCATTTT
CASSFGDSVNQPQHF
>TRBV30|TRBJ1-5|many|.
TGTGCCTGGAGCAGTAGGGGCAATCAGCCCCAGCATTTT
CAWSSRGNQPQHF
>TRBV19|TRBJ2-1|.|.
TGTGCCAGTGGTATAACAGACGAACGCAATGAGCAGTTCTTC
CASGITDERNEQFF
>TRBV6-1|TRBJ2-1|many|TRBD2
TGTGCCAGCAGTCTAGCGGGTGCAGACAAGTTCTTC
CASSLAGADKFF
>TRBV7-2|TRBJ1-5|many|.
TGTGCCAGCAGCTTAGCGGTCAGCCCGAGCAATCAGCCCCAGCATTTT
CASSLAVSPSNQPQHF
>TRBV19|TRBJ1-4|few|.
TGTGCCAGTAGCGCATCCCCGGGAACCCCGAGGGAAAAACTGTTTTTT
CASSASPGTPREKLFF
>TRBV27|TRBJ1-2|once|.
TGTGCCAGCAGTTTATCTCCCACAGGGAGAGGGTTC
CASSLSPTGRGF
>TRBV4-1|TRBJ2-1|many|.
TGCGCCAGCAGCCAAGGCAGTTTTGAGCAGTTCTTC
CASSQGSFEQFF
>TRBV19|TRBJ2-1|few|TRBD2
TGTGCCAGTAAGATTAGCGGGAGGTCCAATGAGCAGTTCTTC
CASKISGRSNEQFF
>TRBV28|TRBJ2-7|few|.
TGTGCCAGCAGTTTAGGGCACTCCGAGCAGTACTTC
CASSLGHSEQYF
>TRBV5-4|TRBJ2-2|many|TRBD2
TGTGCCAGCAGCCGCGGGACTAGCGTTCGGACCCCCGGGGAGCTGTTTTTT
CASSRGTSVRTPGELFF
>TRBV7-6|TRBJ2-3|many|TRBD2
TGTGCCAGCAGCCATAGCGGGGGTCCCACAGATACGCAGTATTTT
CASSHSGGPTDTQYF
>TRBV7-2|TRBJ2-3|many|.
TGTGCCAGCAGCTGGAATAGGGTTTCAGATACGCAGTATTTT
CASSWNRVSDTQYF
>TRBV19|TRBJ2-7|.|TRBD2
TGTGCCAGTAGTATTTCCGGGACTACATACTCCTACGAGCAGTACTTC
CASSISGTTYSYEQYF
>TRBV12-3/TRBV12-4|TRBJ2-5|many|TRBD2
TGTGCCAGCAGTCAGCGGGGGGGCGGAGAGACCCAGTACTTC
CASSQRGGGETQYF
>TRBV20-1|TRBJ2-1|.|.
TGCAGTGCTAGACCTCTCCAAGGGATTCCCTCCAATGAGCAGTTCTTC
CSARPLQGIPSNEQFF
>TRBV7-8|TRBJ1-3|.|.
TGTGCCAGCAGCTCCGTTAAGGAAAACACCATATATTTT
CASSSVKENTIYF
>TRBV6-1|TRBJ2-7|many|.
TGTGCCAGCAATGACCCAGGGACCTACGAGCAGTACTTC
CASNDPGTYEQYF
>TRBV5-1|TRBJ2-7|many|TRBD2
TGCGCCAGCAGCCTGAGGACTAGCGGACCCTACGAGCAGTACTTC
CASSLRTSGPYEQYF
>TRBV19|TRBJ1-2|.|TRBD1
TGTGCCAGTAGTATGGCAGGGGGCGTCGGCTACACCTTC
CASSMAGGVGYTF
>TRBV9|TRBJ2-7|few|.
TGTGCCAGCAGCCCAACGGGGACGGGCGAGCAGTACTTC
CASSPTGTGEQYF
>TRBV5-5|TRBJ1-2|many|TRBD1
TGTGCCAGCAGCTTGGGAGGGGGCCACGTAGGGGGCTACACCTTC
CASSLGGGHVGGYTF
>TRBV5-4|TRBJ1-1|many|.
TGTGCCAGCAGCCACCTAACCGACAGCAACACTGAAGCTTTCTTT
CASSHLTDSNTEAFF
>TRBV12-5|TRBJ2-7|.|.
TGTGCTAGTGGGGGGGGGGCCGCCTACGAGCAGTACTTC
CASGGGAAYEQYF
>TRBV20-1|TRBJ2-7|.|TRBD2
TGCAGTGCTCACCCGGGAGCGGGAGTCTCCGAGCAGTACTTC
CSAHPGAGVSEQYF
>TRBV7-2|TRBJ1-2|many|TRBD1
TGTGCCAGCAGCTGGAGGGACAGGGAACGTGGCTACACCTTC
CASSWRDRERGYTF
>TRBV19|TRBJ2-1|.|.
TGTGCCAGTAGTCACCGCGATGAGCAGTTCTTC
CASSHRDEQFF
>TRBV7-3|TRBJ2-1|many|TRBD2
TGTGCCAGCAGCTTATCTACTAGCGGGGGACCTTCCTACAATGAGCAGTTCTTC
CASSLSTSGGPSYNEQFF